This section outlines one TCR beta chain sequence together with its context. Its antigen is not known. The entry originates in a study of chemoradiotherapy in HPV16-positive cancers. Regarding the study as a whole: Better recurrence-free survival went with HPV-responsive T-cell expansion in HPV16-positive patients. Candidate HPV-specific clones and E7-related TCR motifs grew in tumor during treatment. The functional HPV-specific definition rests on just a couple of HPV16-positive patients.

This CDR3 is built from 15 residues. Looked up from germline, CDR1 is SGHDN and CDR2 is FVKESK. The ends lost 4 bases at V and 4 bases at J; junction bases unmatched: 7. The repertoire was sequenced with immunoSEQ multiplex PCR; TCRdb's copy has only in-frame clones and lacks some. The sample has about 68,000 clones; more than 70% are singletons. Repeated repertoire sampling spanned the course of chemoradiotherapy. The specimen was blood, collected from a patient who underwent chemoradiotherapy. This clonotype originated in a human donor with HPV-associated anogenital cancer. The rearrangement links TRBV14 to TRBJ2-5; 9 bases match TRBD2. In nucleotides, the CDR3 is TGTGCCAGCAGCCTGGTTAGCGGGAGAGGAGAGACCCAGTACTTC. It yields the protein CASSLVSGRGETQYF.